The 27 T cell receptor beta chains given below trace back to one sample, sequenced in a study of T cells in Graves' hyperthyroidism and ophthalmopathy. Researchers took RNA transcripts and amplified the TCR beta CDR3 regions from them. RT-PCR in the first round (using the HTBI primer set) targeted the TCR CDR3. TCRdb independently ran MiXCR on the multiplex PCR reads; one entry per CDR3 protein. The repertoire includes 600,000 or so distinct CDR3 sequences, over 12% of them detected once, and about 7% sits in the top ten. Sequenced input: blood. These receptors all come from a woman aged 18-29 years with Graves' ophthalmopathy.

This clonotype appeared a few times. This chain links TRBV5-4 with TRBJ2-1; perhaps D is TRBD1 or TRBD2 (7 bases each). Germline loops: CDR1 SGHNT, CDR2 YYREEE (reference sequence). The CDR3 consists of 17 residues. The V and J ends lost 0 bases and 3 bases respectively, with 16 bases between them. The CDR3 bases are TGTGCCAGCAGCTTGGCCCGGGGAGGGGGCGACTACAATGAGCAGTTCTTC. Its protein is CASSLARGGGDYNEQFF.

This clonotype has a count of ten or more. CDR3 amino acids: CASSRTSGIKTYEQYF. CDR3 DNA: TGTGCCAGCAGTCGGACTAGCGGCATAAAAACCTACGAGCAGTACTTC. The V gene is TRBV9, the J gene TRBJ2-7; 10 bases agree with TRBD2. The CDR3 loop spans 16 amino acids. The germline CDR1 and CDR2 sequences are SGDLS and YYNGEE. V was clipped by 5 bases and J by 2 bases; unmatched bases: 10.

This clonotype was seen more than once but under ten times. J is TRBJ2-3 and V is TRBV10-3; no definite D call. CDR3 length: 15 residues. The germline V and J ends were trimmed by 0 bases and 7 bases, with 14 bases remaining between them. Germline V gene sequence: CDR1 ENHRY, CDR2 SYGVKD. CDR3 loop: CAISESSGVGNTQYF. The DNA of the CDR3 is TGTGCCATCAGTGAGTCAAGTGGGGTGGGGAATACGCAGTATTTT.

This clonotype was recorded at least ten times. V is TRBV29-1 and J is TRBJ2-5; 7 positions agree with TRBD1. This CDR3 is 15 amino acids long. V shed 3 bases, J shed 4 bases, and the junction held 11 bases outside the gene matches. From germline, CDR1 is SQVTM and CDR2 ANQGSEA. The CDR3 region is CSVEWGWTGGETQYF. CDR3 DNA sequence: TGCAGCGTTGAGTGGGGGTGGACAGGAGGAGAGACCCAGTACTTC.

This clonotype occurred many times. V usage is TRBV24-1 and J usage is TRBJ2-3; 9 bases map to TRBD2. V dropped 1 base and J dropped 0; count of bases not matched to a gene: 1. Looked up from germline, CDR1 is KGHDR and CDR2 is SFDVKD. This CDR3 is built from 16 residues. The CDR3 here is CATSDFTSGSTDTQYF. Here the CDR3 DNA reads TGTGCCACCAGTGATTTCACTAGCGGGAGCACAGATACGCAGTATTTT.

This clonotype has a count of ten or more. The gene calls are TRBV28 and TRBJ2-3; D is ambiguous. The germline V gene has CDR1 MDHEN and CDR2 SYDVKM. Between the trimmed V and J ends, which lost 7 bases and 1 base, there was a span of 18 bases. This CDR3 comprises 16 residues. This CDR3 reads CASIPAVVAGTDTQYF. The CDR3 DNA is TGTGCCAGCATCCCCGCCGTGGTAGCAGGCACAGATACGCAGTATTTT. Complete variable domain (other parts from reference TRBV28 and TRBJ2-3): DVKVTQSSRYLVKRTGEKVFLECVQDMDHENMFWYRQDPGLGLRLIYFSYDVKMKEKGDIPEGYSVSREKKERFSLILESASTNQTSMYLCASIPAVVAGTDTQYFGPGTRLTVL.

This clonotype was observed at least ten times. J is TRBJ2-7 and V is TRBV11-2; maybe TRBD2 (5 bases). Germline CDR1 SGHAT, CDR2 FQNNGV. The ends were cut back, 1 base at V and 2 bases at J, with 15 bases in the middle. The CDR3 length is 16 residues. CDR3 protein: CASSLGTPDITYEQYF. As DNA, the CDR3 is TGTGCCAGCAGCTTAGGGACTCCAGATATAACCTACGAGCAGTACTTC.

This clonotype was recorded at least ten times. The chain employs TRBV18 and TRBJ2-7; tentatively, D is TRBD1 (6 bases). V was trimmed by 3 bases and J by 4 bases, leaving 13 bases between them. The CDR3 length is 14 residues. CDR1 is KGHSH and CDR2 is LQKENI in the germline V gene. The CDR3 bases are TGTGCCAGCTCACCGACCCGGGACACATACGAGCAGTACTTC. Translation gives CASSPTRDTYEQYF.

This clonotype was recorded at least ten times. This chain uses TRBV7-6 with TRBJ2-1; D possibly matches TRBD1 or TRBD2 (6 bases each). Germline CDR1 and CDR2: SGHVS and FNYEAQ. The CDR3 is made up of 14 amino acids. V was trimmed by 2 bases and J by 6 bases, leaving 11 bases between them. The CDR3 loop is CASSLSWGANEQFF. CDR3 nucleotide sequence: TGTGCCAGCAGCTTAAGTTGGGGGGCCAATGAGCAGTTCTTC.

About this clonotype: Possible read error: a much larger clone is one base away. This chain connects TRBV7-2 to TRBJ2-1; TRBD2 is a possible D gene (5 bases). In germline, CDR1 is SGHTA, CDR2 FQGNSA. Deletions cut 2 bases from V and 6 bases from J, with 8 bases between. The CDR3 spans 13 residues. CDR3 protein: CASSLLEGNEQFF. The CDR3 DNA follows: TGTGCCAGCAGCTTACTTGAGGGCAATGAGCAGTTCTTC.

The CDR3 protein is CASSLPGTGETQYF. DNA for the CDR3: TGTGCCAGCAGCTTACCAGGGACAGGGGAGACCCAGTACTTC. The V gene is TRBV5-8, the J gene TRBJ2-5, with 9 bases identical to TRBD1. CDR3 length equals 14 residues. V gave up 2 bases and J gave up 5 bases; unmatched junction bases: 4. Per the germline V gene, CDR1 is SGHTS and CDR2 is YDEGEE.

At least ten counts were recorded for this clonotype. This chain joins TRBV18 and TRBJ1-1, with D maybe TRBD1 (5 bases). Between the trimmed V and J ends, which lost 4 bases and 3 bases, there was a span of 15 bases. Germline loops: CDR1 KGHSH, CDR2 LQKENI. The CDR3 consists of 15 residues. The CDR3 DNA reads TGTGCCAGCTCACTCAGGGCGATGGCGGACACTGAAGCTTTCTTT. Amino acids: CASSLRAMADTEAFF.

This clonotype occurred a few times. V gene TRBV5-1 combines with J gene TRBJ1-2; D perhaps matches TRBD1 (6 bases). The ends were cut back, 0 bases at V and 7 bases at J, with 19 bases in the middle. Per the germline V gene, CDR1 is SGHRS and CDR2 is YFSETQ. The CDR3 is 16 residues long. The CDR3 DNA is TGCGCCAGCAGCTTGGAGGGGGGGGGCGGAACTTCTGGCTACACCTTC. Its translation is CASSLEGGGGTSGYTF.

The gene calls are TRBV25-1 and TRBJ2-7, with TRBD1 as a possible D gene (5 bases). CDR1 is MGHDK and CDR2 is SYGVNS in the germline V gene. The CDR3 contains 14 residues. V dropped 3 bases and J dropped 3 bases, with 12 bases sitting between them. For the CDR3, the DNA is TGTGCCAGCAGTGACCCCGGACACCACTACGAGCAGTACTTC. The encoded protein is CASSDPGHHYEQYF.

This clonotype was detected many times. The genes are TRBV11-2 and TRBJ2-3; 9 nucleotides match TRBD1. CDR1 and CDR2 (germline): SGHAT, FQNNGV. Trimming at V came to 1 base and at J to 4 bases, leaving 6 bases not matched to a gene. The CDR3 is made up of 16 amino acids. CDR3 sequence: CASSLGGTGQADTQYF. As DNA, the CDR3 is TGTGCCAGCAGCTTAGGGGGGACAGGGCAGGCAGATACGCAGTATTTT.

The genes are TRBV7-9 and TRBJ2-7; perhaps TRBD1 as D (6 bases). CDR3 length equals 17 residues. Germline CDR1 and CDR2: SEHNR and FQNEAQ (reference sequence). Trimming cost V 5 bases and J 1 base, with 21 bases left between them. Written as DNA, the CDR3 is TGTGCCAGCAGCCACAACGGACAGAAACAAGAATCCTACGAGCAGTACTTC. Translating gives CASSHNGQKQESYEQYF.

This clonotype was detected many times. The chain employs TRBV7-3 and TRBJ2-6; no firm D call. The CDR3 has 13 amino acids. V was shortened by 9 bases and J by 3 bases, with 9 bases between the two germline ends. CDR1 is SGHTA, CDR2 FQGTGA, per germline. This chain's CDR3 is CASSVSGANVLTF. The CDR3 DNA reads TGTGCCAGTTCAGTGAGTGGGGCCAACGTCCTGACTTTC.

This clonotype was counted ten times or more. The CDR3 spells CASRNPYNEQFF. The CDR3 DNA follows: TGTGCCAGCAGGAACCCTTACAATGAGCAGTTCTTC. The J gene is TRBJ2-1, the V gene TRBV2; D is uncertain. Deletions cut 6 bases from V and 4 bases from J, with 7 bases between. The germline V gene encodes CDR1 SNHLY and CDR2 FYNNEI. The CDR3 loop spans 12 amino acids.

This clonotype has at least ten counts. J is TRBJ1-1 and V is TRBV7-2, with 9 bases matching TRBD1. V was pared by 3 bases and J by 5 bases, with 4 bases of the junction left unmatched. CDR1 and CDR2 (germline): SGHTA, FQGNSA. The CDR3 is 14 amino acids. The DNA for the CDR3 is TGTGCCAGCAGCTTTGGGACAGGGAGGACTGAAGCTTTCTTT. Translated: CASSFGTGRTEAFF.

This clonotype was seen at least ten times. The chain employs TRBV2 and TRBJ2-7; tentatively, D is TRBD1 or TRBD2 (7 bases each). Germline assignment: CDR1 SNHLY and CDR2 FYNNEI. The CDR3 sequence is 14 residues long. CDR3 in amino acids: CALGGRGRSYEQYF. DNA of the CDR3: TGTGCACTAGGAGGGAGGGGGCGCTCCTACGAGCAGTACTTC.

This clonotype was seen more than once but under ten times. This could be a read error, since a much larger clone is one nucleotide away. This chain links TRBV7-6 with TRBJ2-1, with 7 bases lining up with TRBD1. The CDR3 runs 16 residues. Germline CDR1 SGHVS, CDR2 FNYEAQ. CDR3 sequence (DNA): TGTGCCAGCAGCTCGGCCCGGGCAGGGGGTGGAAATGAGCAGTCCTTC. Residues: CASSSARAGGGNEQSF.

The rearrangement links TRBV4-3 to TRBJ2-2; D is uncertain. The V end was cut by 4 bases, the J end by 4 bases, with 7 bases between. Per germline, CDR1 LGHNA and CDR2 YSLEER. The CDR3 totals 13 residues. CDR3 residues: CASSPFSTGELFF. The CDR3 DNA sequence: TGCGCCAGCAGCCCCTTTAGCACCGGGGAGCTGTTTTTT.

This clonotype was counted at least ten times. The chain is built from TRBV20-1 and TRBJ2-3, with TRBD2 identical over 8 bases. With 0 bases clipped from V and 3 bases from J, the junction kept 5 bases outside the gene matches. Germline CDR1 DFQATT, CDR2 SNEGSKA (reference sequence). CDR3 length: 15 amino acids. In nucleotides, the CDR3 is TGCAGTGCTAGAGATCTGGGCGGGAGGACAGATACGCAGTATTTT. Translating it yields CSARDLGGRTDTQYF.

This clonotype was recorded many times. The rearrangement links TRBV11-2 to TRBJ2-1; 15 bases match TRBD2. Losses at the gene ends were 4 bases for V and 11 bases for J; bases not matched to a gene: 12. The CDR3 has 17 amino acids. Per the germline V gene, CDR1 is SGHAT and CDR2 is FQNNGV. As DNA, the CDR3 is TGTGCCAGCAGCTCTATACCGGGACTAGCGGGAGGCCGAAAGCAGTTCTTC. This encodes CASSSIPGLAGGRKQFF.

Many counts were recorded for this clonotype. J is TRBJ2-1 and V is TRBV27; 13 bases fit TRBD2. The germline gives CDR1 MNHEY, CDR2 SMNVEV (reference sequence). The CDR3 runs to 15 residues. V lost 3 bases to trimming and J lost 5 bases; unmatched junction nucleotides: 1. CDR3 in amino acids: CASSFGTSGNNEQFF. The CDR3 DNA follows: TGTGCCAGCAGTTTTGGGACTAGCGGGAACAATGAGCAGTTCTTC.

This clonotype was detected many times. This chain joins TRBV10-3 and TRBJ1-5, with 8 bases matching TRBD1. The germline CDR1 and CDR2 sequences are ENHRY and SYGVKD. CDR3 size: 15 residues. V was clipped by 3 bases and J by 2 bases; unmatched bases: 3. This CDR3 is CAISDAGGGNQPQHF. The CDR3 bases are TGTGCCATCAGTGATGCAGGGGGCGGCAATCAGCCCCAGCATTTT.

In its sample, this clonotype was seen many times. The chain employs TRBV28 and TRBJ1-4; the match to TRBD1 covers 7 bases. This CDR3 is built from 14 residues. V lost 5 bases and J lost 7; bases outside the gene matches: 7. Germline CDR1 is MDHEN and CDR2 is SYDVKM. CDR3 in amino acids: CASSPGQEGEKLFF. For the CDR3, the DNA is TGTGCCAGCAGTCCCGGACAGGAAGGTGAAAAACTGTTTTTT.